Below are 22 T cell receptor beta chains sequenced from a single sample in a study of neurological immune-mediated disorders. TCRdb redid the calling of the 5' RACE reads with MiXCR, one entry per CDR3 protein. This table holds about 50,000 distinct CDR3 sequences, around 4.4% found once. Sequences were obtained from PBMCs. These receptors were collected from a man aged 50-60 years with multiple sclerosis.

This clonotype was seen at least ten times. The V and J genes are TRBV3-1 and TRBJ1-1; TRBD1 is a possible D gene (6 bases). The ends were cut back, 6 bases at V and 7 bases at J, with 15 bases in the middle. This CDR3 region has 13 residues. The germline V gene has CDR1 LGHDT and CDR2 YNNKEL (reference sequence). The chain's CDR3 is CASSSGQRGEAFF. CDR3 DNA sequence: TGTGCCAGCAGTTCAGGACAGCGTGGTGAAGCTTTCTTT.

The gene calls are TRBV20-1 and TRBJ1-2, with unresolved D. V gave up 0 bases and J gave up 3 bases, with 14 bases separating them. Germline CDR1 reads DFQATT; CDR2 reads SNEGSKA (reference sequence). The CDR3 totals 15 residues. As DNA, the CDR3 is TGCAGTGCTAGAGATTACCAAGGACTGTACTATGGCTACACCTTC. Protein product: CSARDYQGLYYGYTF.

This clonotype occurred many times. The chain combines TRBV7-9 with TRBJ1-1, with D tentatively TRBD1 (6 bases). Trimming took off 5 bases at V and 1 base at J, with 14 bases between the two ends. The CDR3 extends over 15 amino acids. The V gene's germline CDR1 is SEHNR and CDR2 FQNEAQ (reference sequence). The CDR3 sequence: CASSEKWTANTEAFF. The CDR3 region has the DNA TGTGCCAGCAGCGAAAAATGGACAGCGAACACTGAAGCTTTCTTT.

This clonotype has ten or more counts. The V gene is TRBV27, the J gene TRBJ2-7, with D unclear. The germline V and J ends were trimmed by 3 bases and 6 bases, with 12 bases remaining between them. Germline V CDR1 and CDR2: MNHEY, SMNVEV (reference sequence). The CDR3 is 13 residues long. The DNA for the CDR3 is TGTGCCAGCAGTTTCCAGGTGGGAAGCGAGCAGTACTTC. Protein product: CASSFQVGSEQYF.

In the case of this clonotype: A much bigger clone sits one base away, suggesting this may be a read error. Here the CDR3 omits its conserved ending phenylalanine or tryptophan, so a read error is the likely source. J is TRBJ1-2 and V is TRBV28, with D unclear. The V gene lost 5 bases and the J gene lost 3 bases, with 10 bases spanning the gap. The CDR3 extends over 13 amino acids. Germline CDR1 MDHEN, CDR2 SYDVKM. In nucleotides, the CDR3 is TGTGCCAGCAGTCCCGACACCTACTATGGCTACACCATC. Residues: CASSPDTYYGYTI.

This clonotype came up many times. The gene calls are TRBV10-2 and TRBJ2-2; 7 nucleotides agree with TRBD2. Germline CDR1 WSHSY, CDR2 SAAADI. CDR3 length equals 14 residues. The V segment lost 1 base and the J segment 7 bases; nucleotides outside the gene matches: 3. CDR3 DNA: TGCGCCAGCAGTGAGTGGGGGGGAGGCGGGGAGCTGTTTTTT. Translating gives CASSEWGGGGELFF.

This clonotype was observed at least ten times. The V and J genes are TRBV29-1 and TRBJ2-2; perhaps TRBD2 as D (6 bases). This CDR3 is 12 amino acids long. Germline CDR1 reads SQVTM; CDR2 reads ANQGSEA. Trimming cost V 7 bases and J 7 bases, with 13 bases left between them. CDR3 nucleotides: TGCAGCGGAGAGGAGGGGAACGGGGAGCTGTTTTTT. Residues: CSGEEGNGELFF.

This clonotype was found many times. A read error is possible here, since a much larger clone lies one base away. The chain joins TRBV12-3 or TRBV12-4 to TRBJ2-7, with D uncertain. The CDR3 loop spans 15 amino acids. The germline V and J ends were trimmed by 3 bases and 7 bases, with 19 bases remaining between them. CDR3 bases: TGTGCCAGCAGTTTTGTAGGAGAGTACGGTAAAGAGCAGTACTTC. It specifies CASSFVGEYGKEQYF.

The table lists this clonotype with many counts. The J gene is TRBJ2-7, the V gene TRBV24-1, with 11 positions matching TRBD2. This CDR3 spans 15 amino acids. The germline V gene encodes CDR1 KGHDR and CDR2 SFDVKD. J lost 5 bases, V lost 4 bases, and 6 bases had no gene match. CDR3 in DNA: TGTGCCACCAGTGACGGCCTAGCGGGAGGTGACGAGCAGTACTTC. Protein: CATSDGLAGGDEQYF.

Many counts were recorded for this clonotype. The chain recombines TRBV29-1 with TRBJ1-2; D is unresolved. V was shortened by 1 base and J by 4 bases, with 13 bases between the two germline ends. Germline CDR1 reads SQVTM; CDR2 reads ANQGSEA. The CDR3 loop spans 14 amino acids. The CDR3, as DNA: TGCAGCGTTGAAGGGCCCCTAACCGGCTATGGCTACACCTTC. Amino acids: CSVEGPLTGYGYTF.

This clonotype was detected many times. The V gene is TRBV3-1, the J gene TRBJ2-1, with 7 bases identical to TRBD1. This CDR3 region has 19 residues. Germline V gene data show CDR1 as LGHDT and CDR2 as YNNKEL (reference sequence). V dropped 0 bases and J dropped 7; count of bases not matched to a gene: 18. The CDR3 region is CASSQEISSDRVYTNEQFF. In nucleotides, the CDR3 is TGTGCCAGCAGCCAAGAAATTAGTAGTGACAGGGTCTATACAAATGAGCAGTTCTTC.

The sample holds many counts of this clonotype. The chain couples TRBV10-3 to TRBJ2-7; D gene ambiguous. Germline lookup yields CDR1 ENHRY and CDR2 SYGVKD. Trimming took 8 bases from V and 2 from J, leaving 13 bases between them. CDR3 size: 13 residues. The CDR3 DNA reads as TGTGCCATCGCAGCCCCTGGCACCTACGAGCAGTACTTC. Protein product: CAIAAPGTYEQYF.

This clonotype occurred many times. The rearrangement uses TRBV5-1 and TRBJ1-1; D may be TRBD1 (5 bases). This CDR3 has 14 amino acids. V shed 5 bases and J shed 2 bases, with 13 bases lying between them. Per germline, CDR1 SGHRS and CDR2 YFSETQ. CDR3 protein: CASSYDDRNTEAFF. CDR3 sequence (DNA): TGCGCCAGCAGTTACGACGACAGAAACACTGAAGCTTTCTTT. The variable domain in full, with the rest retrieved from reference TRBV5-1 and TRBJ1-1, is KAGVTQTPRYLIKTRGQQVTLSCSPISGHRSVSWYQQTPGQGLQFLFEYFSETQRNKGNFPGRFSGRQFSNSRSEMNVSTLELGDSALYLCASSYDDRNTEAFFGQGTRLTVV.

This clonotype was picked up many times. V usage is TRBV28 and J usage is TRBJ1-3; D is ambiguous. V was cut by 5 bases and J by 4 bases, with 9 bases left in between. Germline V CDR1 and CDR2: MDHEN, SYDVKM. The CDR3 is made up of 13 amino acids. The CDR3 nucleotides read TGTGCCAGCAGTCGAGGGAAAGGAAACACCATATATTTT. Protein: CASSRGKGNTIYF.

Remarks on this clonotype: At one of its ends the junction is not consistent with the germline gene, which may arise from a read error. The CDR3 coding sequence is TGCAGTGCTTACGGGACAGGCAATCAGCCCCAGAATTTT. This codes for CSAYGTGNQPQNF. This sequence joins TRBV20-1 and TRBJ1-5; the match to TRBD1 covers 8 bases. The CDR3 is 13 residues long. Germline CDR1 is DFQATT and CDR2 is SNEGSKA (reference sequence).

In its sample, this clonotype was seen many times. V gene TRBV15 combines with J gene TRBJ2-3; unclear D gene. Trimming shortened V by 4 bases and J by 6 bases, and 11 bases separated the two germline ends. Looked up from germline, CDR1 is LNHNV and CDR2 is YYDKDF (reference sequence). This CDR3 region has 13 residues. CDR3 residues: CATSTGRLDTQYF. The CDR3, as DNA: TGTGCCACCAGCACCGGACGTCTCGATACGCAGTATTTT.

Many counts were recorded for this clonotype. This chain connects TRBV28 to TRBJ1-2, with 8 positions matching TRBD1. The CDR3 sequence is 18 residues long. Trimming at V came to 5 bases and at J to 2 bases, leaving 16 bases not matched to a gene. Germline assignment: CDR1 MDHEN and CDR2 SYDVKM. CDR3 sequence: CASSPAAGQVNSNYGYTF. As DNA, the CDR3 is TGTGCCAGCAGTCCCGCTGCGGGACAGGTAAACTCGAACTATGGCTACACCTTC.

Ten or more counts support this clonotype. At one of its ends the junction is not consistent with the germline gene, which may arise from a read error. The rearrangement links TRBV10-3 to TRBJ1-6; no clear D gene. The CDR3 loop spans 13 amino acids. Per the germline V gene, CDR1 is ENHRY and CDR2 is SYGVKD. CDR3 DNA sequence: TGTGCCATCAGTGAGGCGAGTAATTCACCCCTCAACTTT. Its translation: CAISEASNSPLNF.

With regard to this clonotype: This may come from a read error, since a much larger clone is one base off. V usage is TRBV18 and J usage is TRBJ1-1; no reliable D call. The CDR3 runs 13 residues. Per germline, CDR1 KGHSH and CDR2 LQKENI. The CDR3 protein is CANSQTVNTEAFF. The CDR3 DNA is TGTGCCAACTCACAAACGGTGAACACTGAAGCTTTCTTT.

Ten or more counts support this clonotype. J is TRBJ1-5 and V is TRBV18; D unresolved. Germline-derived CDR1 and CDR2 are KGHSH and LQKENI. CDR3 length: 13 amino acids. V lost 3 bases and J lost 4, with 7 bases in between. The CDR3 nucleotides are TGTGCCAGCTCACCGGTCAGAAATCAGCCCCAGCATTTT. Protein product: CASSPVRNQPQHF. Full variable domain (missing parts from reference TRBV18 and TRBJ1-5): NAGVMQNPRHLVRRRGQEARLRCSPMKGHSHVYWYRQLPEEGLKFMVYLQKENIIDESGMPKERFSAEFPKEGPSILRIQQVVRGDSAAYFCASSPVRNQPQHFGDGTRLSIL.

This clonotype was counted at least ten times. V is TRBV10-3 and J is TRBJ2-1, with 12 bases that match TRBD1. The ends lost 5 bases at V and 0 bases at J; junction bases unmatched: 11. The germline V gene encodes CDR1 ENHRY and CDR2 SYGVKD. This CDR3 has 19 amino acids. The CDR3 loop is CAISMTGTGGDSSYNEQFF. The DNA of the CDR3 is TGTGCCATCAGTATGACCGGGACAGGGGGCGATAGCTCCTACAATGAGCAGTTCTTC.

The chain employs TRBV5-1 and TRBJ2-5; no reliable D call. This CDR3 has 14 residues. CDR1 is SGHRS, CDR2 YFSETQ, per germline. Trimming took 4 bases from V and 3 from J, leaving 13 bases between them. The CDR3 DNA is TGCGCCAGCAGCATAAGGACGGACGAAGAGACCCAGTACTTC. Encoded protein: CASSIRTDEETQYF.